This T cell receptor beta chain stems from a study of blood T cell repertoires in COVID-19. The data were produced by immunoSEQ multiplex PCR, yet TCRdb's version contains in-frame clones alone and is incomplete. The repertoire holds roughly 71,000 clones, with around 82% as singletons. The sequencing input was peripheral blood. The source of this sequence is a man aged 50 to 59 with active COVID-19.

The chain's CDR3 is CASSLSGDTQYF. CDR3 bases: TGTGCCAGCAGTCTCTCCGGGGATACGCAGTATTTT. This chain joins TRBV5-6 and TRBJ2-3; D gene uncertain. Trimming pared 5 bases from V and 6 bases from J, leaving 10 bases between. There are 12 residues in the CDR3. Germline V gives CDR1 SGHDT, CDR2 YYEEEE. The entire variable domain, with the rest obtained from reference TRBV5-6 and TRBJ2-3, is as follows: DAGVTQSPTHLIKTRGQQVTLRCSPKSGHDTVSWYQQALGQGPQFIFQYYEEEERQRGNFPDRFSGHQFPNYSSELNVNALLLGDSALYLCASSLSGDTQYFGPGTRLTVL.